This T cell receptor (beta chain) stems from a study of control samples from healthy donors and cancer patients. V lost 8 bases and J lost 4; bases outside the gene matches: 8. From germline, CDR1 is WSHSY and CDR2 SAAADI. This CDR3 has 14 amino acids. Using immunoSEQ multiplex PCR, the repertoire was profiled, and TCRdb retains in-frame clones only, with some absent. The profile shows about 130,000 clones, roughly 84% of them singletons. The genes are TRBV10-2 and TRBJ2-3, with TRBD2 matching 8 bases. The sequenced sample was blood. The TCR originated in a man younger than 30 in good health. The DNA for the CDR3 is TGCGCCAGCCTAAGCGGGAGAGAGGCAGATACGCAGTATTTT. Amino acid sequence: CASLSGREADTQYF.